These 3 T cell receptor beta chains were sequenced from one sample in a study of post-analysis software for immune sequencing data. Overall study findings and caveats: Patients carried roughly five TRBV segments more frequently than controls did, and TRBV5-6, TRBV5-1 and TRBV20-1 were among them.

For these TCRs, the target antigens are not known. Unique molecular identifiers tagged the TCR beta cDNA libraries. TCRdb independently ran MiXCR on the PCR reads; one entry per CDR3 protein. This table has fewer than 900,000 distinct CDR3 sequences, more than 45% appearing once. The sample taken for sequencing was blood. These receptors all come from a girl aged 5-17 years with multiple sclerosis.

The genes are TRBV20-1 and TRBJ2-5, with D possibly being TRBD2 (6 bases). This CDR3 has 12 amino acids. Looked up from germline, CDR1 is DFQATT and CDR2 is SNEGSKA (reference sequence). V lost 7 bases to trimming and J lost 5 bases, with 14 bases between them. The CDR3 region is CSGIGGSETQYF. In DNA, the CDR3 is TGCAGTGGGATCGGGGGTTCGGAGACCCAGTACTTC.

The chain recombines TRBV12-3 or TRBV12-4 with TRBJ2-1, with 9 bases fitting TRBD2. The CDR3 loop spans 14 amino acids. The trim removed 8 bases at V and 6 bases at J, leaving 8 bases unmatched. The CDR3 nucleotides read TGTGCCAGCGCTGCCAGCGGGAGGCTCAATGAGCAGTTCTTC. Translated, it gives CASAASGRLNEQFF.

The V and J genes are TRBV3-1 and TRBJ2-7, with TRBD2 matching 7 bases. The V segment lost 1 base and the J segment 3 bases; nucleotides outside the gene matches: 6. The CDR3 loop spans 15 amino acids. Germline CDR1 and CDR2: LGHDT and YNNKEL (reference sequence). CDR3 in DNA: TGTGCCAGCAGCCAAGGGAGTCTAGCGGACTACGAGCAGTACTTC. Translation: CASSQGSLADYEQYF.